What follows are 29 T cell receptor beta chains derived from one specimen sequenced in a study of post-analysis software for immune sequencing data. Study-wide points: About 5 TRBV segments (TRBV5-6, TRBV5-1 and TRBV20-1 among them) occurred more frequently in patients than in controls.

Built from TCR beta cDNA, the libraries had unique molecular identifiers in them. TCRdb reprocessed the PCR reads with MiXCR, giving one entry per CDR3 protein. The repertoire holds a few hundred thousand distinct CDR3 sequences, with less than 40% as singletons. Antigen specificity for these receptors is unknown. Sequencing was done on a sample of blood. The receptors were gathered from a girl aged 5-17 years with multiple sclerosis.

This clonotype was counted only a few times. This chain links TRBV29-1 with TRBJ2-2, with TRBD2 identical over 14 bases. Germline V gene lookup returns CDR1 SQVTM and CDR2 ANQGSEA. V gave up 5 bases and J gave up 3 bases; unmatched junction bases: 5. The CDR3 covers 16 residues. The CDR3 coding sequence is TGCAGCGTTACCGGACTAGCGGGGGGACACACCGGGGAGCTGTTTTTT. It specifies CSVTGLAGGHTGELFF.

This clonotype was recorded only once. The chain uses TRBV20-1 and TRBJ2-6; TRBD1 matches at 10 bases. The CDR3 runs to 16 residues. V shed 8 bases, J shed 0 bases, and the junction held 7 bases outside the gene matches. In germline, CDR1 is DFQATT, CDR2 SNEGSKA (reference sequence). CDR3 nucleotide sequence: TGCAGTACGCGGGACAGGGGAGACTCTGGGGCCAACGTCCTGACTTTC. Amino acid sequence: CSTRDRGDSGANVLTF.

The sample holds a few counts of this clonotype. The chain links TRBV12-3 or TRBV12-4 to TRBJ2-7; 7 bases match TRBD2. J was trimmed by 0 bases and V by 6 bases; bases with no gene match: 5. The CDR3 is made up of 14 amino acids. CDR3 bases: TGTGCCAGCAGCCCCCGGACTAGCTCCTACGAGCAGTACTTC. The encoded protein is CASSPRTSSYEQYF.

The chain employs TRBV12-3 or TRBV12-4 and TRBJ2-5, with D perhaps given as TRBD1 or TRBD2 (5 bases each). The CDR3 totals 13 residues. Between the trimmed V and J ends, which lost 6 bases and 3 bases, there was a span of 11 bases. For the CDR3, the DNA is TGTGCCAGCAGCTCGGGGCGAAAAGAGACCCAGTACTTC. Translated: CASSSGRKETQYF.

CDR3 sequence: CASSLLGGGGQETQYF. CDR3 coding DNA: TGTGCCAGCAGCTTGCTGGGCGGGGGAGGGCAAGAGACCCAGTACTTC. V usage is TRBV5-6 and J usage is TRBJ2-5, with TRBD2 identical over 7 bases. Germline V lookup: CDR1 SGHDT, CDR2 YYEEEE. The CDR3 covers 16 residues. With 1 base clipped from V and 2 bases from J, the junction kept 8 bases outside the gene matches.

The J gene is TRBJ1-6, the V gene TRBV6-5, with D unclear. The CDR3 has 16 amino acids. V gave up 7 bases and J gave up 4 bases, with 17 bases separating them. Per the germline V gene, CDR1 is MNHEY and CDR2 is SVGAGI. The CDR3: CASTLMARGYNSPLHF. CDR3 bases: TGTGCCAGCACCCTAATGGCGCGGGGATATAATTCACCCCTCCACTTT.

The CDR3 is CASSFKQGGTEAFF. The DNA of the CDR3 is TGTGCCAGCAGCTTCAAACAGGGGGGCACTGAAGCTTTCTTT. The chain couples TRBV5-5 to TRBJ1-1; 8 positions agree with TRBD1. In germline, CDR1 is SGHKS, CDR2 YYEKEE (reference sequence). The CDR3 has 14 amino acids. V gave up 2 bases and J gave up 4 bases; unmatched junction bases: 4.

This clonotype was seen a handful of times. V gene TRBV6-2 or TRBV6-3 combines with J gene TRBJ2-5; D possibly matches TRBD1 or TRBD2 (5 bases each). The assigned J gene may be wrong: the sequence end matches TRBJ2-7 better. The germline gives CDR1 MNHEY, CDR2 SVGEGT. CDR3 length equals 13 residues. The CDR3 region is CASNWGTHYEQYF. CDR3 DNA sequence: TGTGCCAGCAACTGGGGGACCCACTACGAGCAGTACTTC.

The chain combines TRBV29-1 with TRBJ2-6; weak D call: TRBD1 (6 bases). Trimming cost V 6 bases and J 0 bases, with 12 bases left between them. Germline V gives CDR1 SQVTM, CDR2 ANQGSEA. The CDR3 is made up of 15 amino acids. CDR3 sequence (DNA): TGCAGCGTGTGGACAGTCGACTCTGGGGCCAACGTCCTGACTTTC. Translated: CSVWTVDSGANVLTF.

This clonotype was counted between two and nine times. The chain is built from TRBV15 and TRBJ2-5, with no clear D. Germline V gene lookup returns CDR1 LNHNV and CDR2 YYDKDF (reference sequence). Trimming removed 3 bases from V and 2 bases from J, with 10 bases in between. The CDR3 covers 14 residues. In DNA form, the CDR3 reads TGTGCCACCAGCAGCAGGCCCGGACAAGAGACCCAGTACTTC. Its protein is CATSSRPGQETQYF.

The J gene is TRBJ2-4, the V gene TRBV4-1, with D possibly being TRBD2 (6 bases). The end of the DNA fits TRBJ2-5 better, so the J call may be wrong. CDR1 and CDR2 from the germline V gene are MGHRA and YSYEKL. This CDR3 has 16 amino acids. The CDR3, as DNA: TGCGCCAGCAGCCAAGGAGGCGGGGTTGGTTTAGAGACCCAGTACTTC. This codes for CASSQGGGVGLETQYF.

This clonotype was detected once. A read error is likely, as this CDR3 ends without the conserved phenylalanine or tryptophan. The chain couples TRBV29-1 to TRBJ2-7; D perhaps matches TRBD2 (5 bases). Looked up from germline, CDR1 is SQVTM and CDR2 is ANQGSEA. Trimming stripped 6 bases from V and 2 bases from J, with 11 bases between. The CDR3 has 12 residues. The CDR3 loop is CSVSRGAYEQYC. The CDR3 nucleotides read TGCAGCGTCTCACGGGGTGCCTACGAGCAGTACTGC.

The chain uses TRBV4-3 and TRBJ2-1; D is uncertain. Germline CDR1 reads LGHNA; CDR2 reads YSLEER. Trimming removed 1 base from V and 6 bases from J, with 13 bases in between. The CDR3 consists of 15 residues. CDR3 sequence: CASSQGVAFGNEQFF. Written as DNA, the CDR3 is TGCGCCAGCAGCCAAGGTGTGGCCTTCGGCAATGAGCAGTTCTTC.

The chain employs TRBV7-9 and TRBJ1-1, with a tentative D call TRBD1 (5 bases). Trimming removed 4 bases at V and 6 bases at J, with 15 bases between. This CDR3 region has 14 residues. The germline gives CDR1 SEHNR, CDR2 FQNEAQ (reference sequence). The chain's CDR3 is CASSSGTWTSEAFF. CDR3 coding DNA: TGTGCCAGCAGCTCCGGGACCTGGACCTCTGAAGCTTTCTTT.

The V gene is TRBV27, the J gene TRBJ2-1, with 10 nucleotides matching TRBD1. With V trimmed by 3 bases and J by 8 bases, 4 bases remained unmatched. Germline-derived CDR1 and CDR2 are MNHEY and SMNVEV (reference sequence). The CDR3 loop spans 14 amino acids. The CDR3 loop reads CASSLSDRGDEQFF. DNA for the CDR3: TGTGCCAGCAGTTTGTCGGACAGGGGGGATGAGCAGTTCTTC.

The chain recombines TRBV5-1 with TRBJ2-2; the D call may be TRBD1 or TRBD2 (6 bases each). The V gene's germline CDR1 is SGHRS and CDR2 YFSETQ. The CDR3 spans 14 residues. V dropped 4 bases and J dropped 6 bases, with 13 bases sitting between them. The CDR3 protein is CASSGGAGAGELFF. DNA of the CDR3: TGCGCCAGCAGCGGCGGGGCAGGGGCCGGGGAGCTGTTTTTT.

This clonotype was seen more than once but under ten times. This chain joins TRBV12-3 or TRBV12-4 and TRBJ1-1, with D tentatively TRBD1 (6 bases). This CDR3 spans 13 amino acids. Trimming took off 5 bases at V and 4 bases at J, with 11 bases between the two ends. CDR3: CASSPGDSTEAFF. The CDR3 DNA sequence: TGTGCCAGCAGTCCAGGGGATAGCACTGAAGCTTTCTTT.

V is TRBV2 and J is TRBJ2-1, with D possibly TRBD2 on 7 matching bases. CDR3 length: 16 amino acids. The ends were cut back, 11 bases at V and 0 bases at J, with 20 bases in the middle. Germline assignment: CDR1 SNHLY and CDR2 FYNNEI. In nucleotides, the CDR3 is TGTGCCTGCCAGGCCGGGGGGCCGAGCTCCTACAATGAGCAGTTCTTC. Translated, it gives CACQAGGPSSYNEQFF.

Concerning this clonotype itself: This may be a read error: a much more frequent sequence differs by one nucleotide. Here the CDR3 DNA reads TGTGCCAGCAGGACACTAACGGGGGGCTCCAATGAGCAGTTCTTC. This gives the protein CASRTLTGGSNEQFF. The chain uses TRBV28 and TRBJ2-1; maybe TRBD2 (7 bases). CDR1 and CDR2 from the germline V gene are MDHEN and SYDVKM. Deletions cut 6 bases from V and 6 bases from J, with 18 bases between. CDR3 length: 15 residues.

This clonotype was observed a few times. This chain joins TRBV12-3 or TRBV12-4 and TRBJ2-5, with D perhaps matching TRBD2 (7 bases). The CDR3 totals 14 residues. The V end lost 4 bases, the J end lost 0 bases, and 9 bases lay between the germline ends. The CDR3 bases are TGTGCCAGCAGTTGGGGGGGCAACCAAGAGACCCAGTACTTC. Translation gives CASSWGGNQETQYF.

This clonotype was counted ten times or more. V and J are TRBV29-1 and TRBJ2-6, with D tentatively TRBD1 or TRBD2 (5 bases each). The CDR3 consists of 16 residues. The V gene's germline CDR1 is SQVTM and CDR2 ANQGSEA. V was clipped by 7 bases and J by 0 bases, with 16 bases between them. The DNA for the CDR3 is TGCAGCGCCTACGGGGACGCCCTCTCTGGGGCCAACGTCCTGACTTTC. Translating it yields CSAYGDALSGANVLTF.

The V and J genes are TRBV5-4 and TRBJ1-2; TRBD1 matches at 7 bases. Germline loops: CDR1 SGHNT, CDR2 YYREEE (reference sequence). Trimming removed 0 bases from V and 5 bases from J; junction bases left unmatched: 10. The CDR3 is 16 residues long. The CDR3 nucleotides are TGTGCCAGCAGCTTGGATCCGGCAGGGGGACGGTATGGCTACACCTTC. As protein: CASSLDPAGGRYGYTF.

This clonotype has only a few counts. The chain's CDR3 is CASSAWGRGAKNIQYF. The CDR3 DNA reads as TGTGCCAGCAGTGCCTGGGGCAGGGGGGCCAAAAACATTCAGTACTTC. This chain uses TRBV12-3 or TRBV12-4 with TRBJ2-4, with TRBD1 matching over 7 bases. The CDR3 sequence is 16 residues long. J gave up 1 base and V 5 bases, and 8 bases lay outside the gene matches.

The V and J genes are TRBV7-2 and TRBJ1-2, with a tentative D call TRBD1 (6 bases). Germline V gene data show CDR1 as SGHTA and CDR2 as FQGNSA. The V gene lost 4 bases and the J gene lost 3 bases, with 15 bases spanning the gap. CDR3 length equals 15 residues. CDR3 bases: TGTGCCAGCAGCTACTCCGGGGGCGGTGACTATGGCTACACCTTC. It specifies CASSYSGGGDYGYTF.

This clonotype turned up a few times. The chain uses TRBV20-1 and TRBJ1-4, with D tentatively TRBD1 (6 bases). V dropped 1 base and J dropped 7 bases, with 13 bases sitting between them. CDR1 and CDR2 from the germline V gene are DFQATT and SNEGSKA (reference sequence). The CDR3 contains 14 residues. The CDR3 sequence: CSARGGGEGEKLFF. The DNA of the CDR3 is TGCAGTGCTAGAGGAGGGGGAGAGGGTGAAAAACTGTTTTTT.

The table lists this clonotype with a few counts. DNA of the CDR3: TGTGCCAGTAGTTCTAGGCCCGGCTTCGGTTCACCCCTCCACTTT. This translates into CASSSRPGFGSPLHF. This rearrangement joins TRBV19 to TRBJ1-6, with D unclear. V gave up 5 bases and J gave up 9 bases, with 17 bases separating them. The germline gives CDR1 LNHDA, CDR2 SQIVND (reference sequence). This CDR3 comprises 15 residues.

The sample holds a few counts of this clonotype. J is TRBJ2-7 and V is TRBV4-1, with 9 bases identical to TRBD2. In germline, CDR1 is MGHRA, CDR2 YSYEKL. V lost 3 bases and J lost 5; bases outside the gene matches: 11. The CDR3 runs to 16 residues. The CDR3 sequence is CASSQLVGGGAHEQYF. CDR3 in DNA: TGCGCCAGCAGCCAGCTAGTCGGCGGGGGGGCCCACGAGCAGTACTTC.

The rearrangement joins TRBV12-3 or TRBV12-4 to TRBJ1-5; D not certain. V lost 5 bases to trimming and J lost 3 bases, with 11 bases between them. There are 14 residues in the CDR3. The CDR3 nucleotides are TGTGCCAGCAGTCCGACGGGAATCAATCAGCCCCAGCATTTT. As protein: CASSPTGINQPQHF.

This clonotype was found a few times. V usage is TRBV4-1 and J usage is TRBJ2-3, with a tentative D call TRBD2 (7 bases). CDR1 MGHRA and CDR2 YSYEKL come from the germline V gene. Trimming removed 0 bases at V and 4 bases at J, with 23 bases between. The CDR3 consists of 19 residues. CDR3 loop: CASSQERGGGASFPDTQYF. As DNA, the CDR3 is TGCGCCAGCAGCCAAGAAAGGGGTGGGGGGGCCTCGTTCCCAGATACGCAGTATTTT.